Sequencing of this T cell receptor beta chain was carried out in a study of lymphopenia after photon versus proton radiotherapy (dated by TCRdb to about 2019). Context from the whole study: The immunological effects of photon versus proton radiation therapy were compared in patients with gastrointestinal tumors who developed high-grade lymphopenia. The 20 or so patients in the cohort had gastrointestinal tumors, were treated with either photon or proton therapy, and subsequently developed lymphopenia. The study was designed to characterize how the impact on the immune system differs between the two radiation modalities.

Details on this clone: Its target antigen remains unknown. No base-level quality is on record; no much larger clone is a single base apart.

V lost 3 bases and J lost 8 bases; the stretch between them is 17 bases long. CDR1 and CDR2 are read off the germline V gene as SGHTS and YDEGEE. The CDR3 numbers 15 residues from cysteine through phenylalanine. CDR3 DNA only is kept here, 45 bases in frame from base 1. Broader findings and caveats from the paper: During treatment, patients who received proton therapy stayed relatively stable, whereas patients who received photon therapy lost naive T cells and TCR diversity and gained effector/memory populations. The survival association was assessed only in patients who died, and the authors presented better survival with proton therapy as a possibility rather than a demonstrated result. After the lymphocyte count nadir, oligoclonal expansion, especially of CD8+ Temra cells, was observed in photon-treated repertoires, and the drop in diversity was driven by this expansion. Among patients across the cohort who died, overall survival time showed an inverse correlation with a larger post-nadir drop in TCR diversity.

The library was made by the immunoSEQ multiplex PCR assay. T cell repertoires were profiled by deep sequencing of rearranged TCR beta loci, alongside multiparametric flow cytometry. This is the immuneACCESS table as TCRdb keeps it, with only in-frame sequences that have V and J called. A part of the clones is gone; compared with another copy, unresolved V genes explain less than half, and the rest is unexplained. For this sample there are about 8,300 clones; approximately 86% appear just once. Over 20% of the sample is in the top ten clones. Sequenced material: peripheral blood, taken from a patient treated with photon-based radiotherapy. Rearrangement joined TRBV5-8 to TRBJ1-4, and possibly TRBD1, on 5 matching bases. The clonotype comes from a man older than 75 with cholangiocarcinoma. CDR3 protein: CASSSGTFPGEKLFF. In nucleotide form, the sequence is TGTGCCAGCAGCTCCGGGACTTTCCCGGGGGAAAAACTGTTTTTT.